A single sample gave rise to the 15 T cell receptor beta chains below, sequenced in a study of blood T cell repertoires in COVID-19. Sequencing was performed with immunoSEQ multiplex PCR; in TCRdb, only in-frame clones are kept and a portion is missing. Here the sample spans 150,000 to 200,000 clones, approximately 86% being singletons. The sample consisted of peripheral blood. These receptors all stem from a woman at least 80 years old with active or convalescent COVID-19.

The DNA of the CDR3 is TGTGCCAGCAGTGGGGGGGATTCACCCCTCCACTTT. Amino acid sequence: CASSGGDSPLHF. V usage is TRBV2 and J usage is TRBJ1-6, with a tentative D call TRBD1 (5 bases). Germline loops: CDR1 SNHLY, CDR2 FYNNEI. Trimming took 4 bases from V and 8 from J, leaving 6 bases between them. This CDR3 has 12 residues.

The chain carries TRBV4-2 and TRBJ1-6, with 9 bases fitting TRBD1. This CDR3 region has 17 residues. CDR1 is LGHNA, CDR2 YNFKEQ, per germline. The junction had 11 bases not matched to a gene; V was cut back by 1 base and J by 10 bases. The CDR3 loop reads CASSQVSQGARKSPLHF. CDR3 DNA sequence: TGTGCCAGCAGCCAAGTTTCACAGGGGGCGCGGAAATCACCCCTCCACTTT.

CDR3 coding DNA: TGCGCCAGCAGCCTGAGAGGGAATCCCTATGGCTACACCTTC. This translates into CASSLRGNPYGYTF. The chain has TRBV5-1 and TRBJ1-2; D uncertain. The CDR3 consists of 14 residues. Germline lookup yields CDR1 SGHRS and CDR2 YFSETQ. The ends were cut back, 4 bases at V and 4 bases at J, with 14 bases in the middle.

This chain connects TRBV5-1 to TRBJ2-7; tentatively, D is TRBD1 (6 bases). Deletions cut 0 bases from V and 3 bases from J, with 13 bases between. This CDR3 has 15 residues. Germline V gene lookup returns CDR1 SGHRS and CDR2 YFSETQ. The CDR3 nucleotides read TGCGCCAGCAGCTTGGTTGGGGACAATCTCTACGAGCAGTACTTC. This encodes CASSLVGDNLYEQYF.

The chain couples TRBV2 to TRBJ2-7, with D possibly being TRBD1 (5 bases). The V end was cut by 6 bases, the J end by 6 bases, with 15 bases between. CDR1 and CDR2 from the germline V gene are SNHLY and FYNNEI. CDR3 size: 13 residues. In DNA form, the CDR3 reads TGTGCCAGCAGCGTAAATGGGGCGGCCGAGCAGTACTTC. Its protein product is CASSVNGAAEQYF.

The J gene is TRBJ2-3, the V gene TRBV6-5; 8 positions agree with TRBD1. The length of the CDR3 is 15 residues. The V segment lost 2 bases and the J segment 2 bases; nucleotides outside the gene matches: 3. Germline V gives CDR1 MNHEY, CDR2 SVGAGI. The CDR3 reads CASSYETGVTDTQYF. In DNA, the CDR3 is TGTGCCAGCAGTTACGAGACAGGGGTCACAGATACGCAGTATTTT.

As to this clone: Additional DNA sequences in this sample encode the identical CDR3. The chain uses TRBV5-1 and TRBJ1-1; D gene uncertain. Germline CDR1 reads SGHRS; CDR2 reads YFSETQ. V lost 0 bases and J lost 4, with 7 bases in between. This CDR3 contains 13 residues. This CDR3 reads CASSLDGATEAFF. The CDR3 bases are TGCGCCAGCAGCTTGGATGGAGCCACTGAAGCTTTCTTT.

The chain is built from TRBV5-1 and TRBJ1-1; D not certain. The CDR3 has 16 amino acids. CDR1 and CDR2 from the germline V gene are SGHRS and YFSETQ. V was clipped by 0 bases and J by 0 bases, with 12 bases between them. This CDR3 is CASSLGIGGLNTEAFF. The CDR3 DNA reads TGCGCCAGCAGCTTGGGGATTGGCGGTCTGAACACTGAAGCTTTCTTT.

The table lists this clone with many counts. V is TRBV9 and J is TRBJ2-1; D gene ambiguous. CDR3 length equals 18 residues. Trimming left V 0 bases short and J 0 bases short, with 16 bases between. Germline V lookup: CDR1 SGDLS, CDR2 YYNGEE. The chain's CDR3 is CASSVASDAADSYNEQFF. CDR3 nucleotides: TGTGCCAGCAGCGTAGCTTCAGACGCCGCGGACTCCTACAATGAGCAGTTCTTC.

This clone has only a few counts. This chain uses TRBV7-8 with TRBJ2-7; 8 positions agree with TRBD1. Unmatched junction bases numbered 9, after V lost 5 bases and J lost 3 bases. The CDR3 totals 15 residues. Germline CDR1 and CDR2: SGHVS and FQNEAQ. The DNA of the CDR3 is TGTGCCAGCAGCCCTCGGACAGGGCTGGGCTACGAGCAGTACTTC. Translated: CASSPRTGLGYEQYF.

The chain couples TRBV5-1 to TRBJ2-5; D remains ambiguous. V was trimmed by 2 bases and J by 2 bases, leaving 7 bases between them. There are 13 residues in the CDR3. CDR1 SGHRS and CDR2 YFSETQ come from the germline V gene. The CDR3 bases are TGCGCCAGCAGCTTTGCGGTACAAGAGACCCAGTACTTC. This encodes CASSFAVQETQYF.

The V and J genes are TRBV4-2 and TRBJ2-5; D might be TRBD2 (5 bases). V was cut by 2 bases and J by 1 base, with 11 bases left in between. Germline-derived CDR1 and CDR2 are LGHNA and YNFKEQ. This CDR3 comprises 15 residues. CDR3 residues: CASSQISGSQETQYF. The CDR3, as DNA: TGTGCCAGCAGCCAAATTTCGGGGTCCCAAGAGACCCAGTACTTC.

This CDR3 reads CASSQGTGRGYEQYF. DNA of the CDR3: TGTGCCAGCAGCCAGGGGACAGGGCGAGGCTACGAGCAGTACTTC. The chain has TRBV14 and TRBJ2-7; 9 bases fit TRBD1. Germline CDR1 reads SGHDN; CDR2 reads FVKESK. The CDR3 runs 15 residues. The J segment lost 3 bases and the V segment lost 3 bases, leaving 6 bases of the junction unmatched.

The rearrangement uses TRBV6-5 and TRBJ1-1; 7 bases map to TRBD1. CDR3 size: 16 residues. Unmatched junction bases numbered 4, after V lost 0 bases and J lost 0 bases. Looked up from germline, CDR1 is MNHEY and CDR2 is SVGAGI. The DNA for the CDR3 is TGTGCCAGCAGTTACTCCCGGGACAGCCTGAACACTGAAGCTTTCTTT. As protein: CASSYSRDSLNTEAFF.

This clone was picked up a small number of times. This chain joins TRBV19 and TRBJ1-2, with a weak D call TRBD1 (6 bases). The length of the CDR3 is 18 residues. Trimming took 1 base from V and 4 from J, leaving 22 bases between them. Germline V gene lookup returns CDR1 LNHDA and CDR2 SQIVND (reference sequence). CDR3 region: CASSIGGPAEIFFYGYTF. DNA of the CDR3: TGTGCCAGTAGTATAGGGGGGCCGGCAGAGATATTTTTCTATGGCTACACCTTC.